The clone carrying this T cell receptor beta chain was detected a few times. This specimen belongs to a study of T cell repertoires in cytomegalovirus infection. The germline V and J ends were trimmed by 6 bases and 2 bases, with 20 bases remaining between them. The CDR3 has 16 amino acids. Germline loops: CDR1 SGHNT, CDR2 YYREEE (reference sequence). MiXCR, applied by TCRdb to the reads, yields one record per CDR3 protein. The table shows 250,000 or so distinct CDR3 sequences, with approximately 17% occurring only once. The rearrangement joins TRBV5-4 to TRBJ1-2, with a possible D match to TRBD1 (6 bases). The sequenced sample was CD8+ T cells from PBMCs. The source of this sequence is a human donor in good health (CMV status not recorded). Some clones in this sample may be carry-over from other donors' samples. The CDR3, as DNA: TGTGCCAGCACCTCCTTTGTGGACAGCTGGAACTATGGCTACACCTTC. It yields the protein CASTSFVDSWNYGYTF.